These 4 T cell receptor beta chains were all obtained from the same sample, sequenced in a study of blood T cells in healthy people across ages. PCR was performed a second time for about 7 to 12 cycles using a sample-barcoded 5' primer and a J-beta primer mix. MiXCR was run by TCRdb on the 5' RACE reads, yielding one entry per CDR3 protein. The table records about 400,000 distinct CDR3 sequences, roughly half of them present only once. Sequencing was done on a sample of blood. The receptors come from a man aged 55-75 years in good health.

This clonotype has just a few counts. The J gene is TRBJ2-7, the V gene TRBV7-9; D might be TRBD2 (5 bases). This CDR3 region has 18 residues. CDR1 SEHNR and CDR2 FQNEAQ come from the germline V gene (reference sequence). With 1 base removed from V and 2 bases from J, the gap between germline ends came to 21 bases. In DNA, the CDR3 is TGTGCCAGCAGCTTAGATTTGGGTTGGAGGACTCCAGCCTACGAGCAGTACTTC. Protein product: CASSLDLGWRTPAYEQYF.

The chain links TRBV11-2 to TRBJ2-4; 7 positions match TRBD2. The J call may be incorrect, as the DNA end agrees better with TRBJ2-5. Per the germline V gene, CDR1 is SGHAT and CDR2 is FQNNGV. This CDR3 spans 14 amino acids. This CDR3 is CASGPGTIQETQYF. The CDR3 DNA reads TGTGCCAGCGGCCCTGGGACTATCCAAGAGACCCAGTACTTC.

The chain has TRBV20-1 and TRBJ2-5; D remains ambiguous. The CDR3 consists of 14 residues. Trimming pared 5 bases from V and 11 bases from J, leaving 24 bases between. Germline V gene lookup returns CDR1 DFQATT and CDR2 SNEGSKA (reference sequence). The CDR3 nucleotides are TGCAGTGCTCAAACCGGTCCTTACGGCGATGAGCAGTACTTC. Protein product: CSAQTGPYGDEQYF.

CDR3 sequence (DNA): TGTGCCAGCCTGGGGTCAGACTATGGCTACACCTTC. Translating it yields CASLGSDYGYTF. The chain joins TRBV28 to TRBJ1-2; D is unresolved. Trimming left V 8 bases short and J 3 bases short, with 10 bases between. CDR1 is MDHEN, CDR2 SYDVKM, per germline. The CDR3 is 12 residues long.